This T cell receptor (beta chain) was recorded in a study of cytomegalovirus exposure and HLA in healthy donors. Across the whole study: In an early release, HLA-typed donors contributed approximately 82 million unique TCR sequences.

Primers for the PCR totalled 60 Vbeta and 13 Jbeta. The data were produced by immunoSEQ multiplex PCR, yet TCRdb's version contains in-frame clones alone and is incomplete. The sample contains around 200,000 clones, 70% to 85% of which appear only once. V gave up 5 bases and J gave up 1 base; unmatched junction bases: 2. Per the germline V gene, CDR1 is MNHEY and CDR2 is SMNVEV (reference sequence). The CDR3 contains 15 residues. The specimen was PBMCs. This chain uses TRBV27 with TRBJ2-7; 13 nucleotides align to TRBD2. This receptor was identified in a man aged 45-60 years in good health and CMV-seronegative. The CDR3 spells CASSKGLAGSYEQYF. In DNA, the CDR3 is TGTGCCAGCAGTAAGGGACTAGCGGGATCCTACGAGCAGTACTTC.